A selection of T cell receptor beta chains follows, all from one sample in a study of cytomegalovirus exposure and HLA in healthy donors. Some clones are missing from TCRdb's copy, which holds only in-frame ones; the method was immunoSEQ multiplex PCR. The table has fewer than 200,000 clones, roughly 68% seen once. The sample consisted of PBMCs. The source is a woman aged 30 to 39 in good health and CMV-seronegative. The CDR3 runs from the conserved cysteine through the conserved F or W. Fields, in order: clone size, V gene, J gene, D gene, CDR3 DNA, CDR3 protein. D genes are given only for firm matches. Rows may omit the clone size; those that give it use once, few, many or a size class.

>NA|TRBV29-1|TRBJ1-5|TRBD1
TGCAGCGTTTACCCCCGGGACAGGGGAATGGGAAGCAATCAGCCCCAGCATTTT
CSVYPRDRGMGSNQPQHF
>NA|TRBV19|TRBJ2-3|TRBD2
TGTGCCAGTAAGAGCGGGGGCGACACAGATACGCAGTATTTT
CASKSGGDTDTQYF
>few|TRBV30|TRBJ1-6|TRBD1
TGTGCCTGGAGTCCCCCGGGACAGGGTAGCGCACCCCTCCACTTT
CAWSPPGQGSAPLHF
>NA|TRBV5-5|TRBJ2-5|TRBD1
TGTGCCAGCAGCCCACCAGTGGGGACAGGACAAGAGACCCAGTACTTC
CASSPPVGTGQETQYF
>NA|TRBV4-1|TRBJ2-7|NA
TGCGCCAGCAGCCCTGCCCCCCTGGACACAAACTACGAGCAGTACTTC
CASSPAPLDTNYEQYF
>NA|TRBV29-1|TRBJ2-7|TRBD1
TGCAGCGTAGGTGGGGGACAGGGGGGTTACGAGCAGTACTTC
CSVGGGQGGYEQYF
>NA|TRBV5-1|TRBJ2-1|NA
TGCGCCAGCAGCTCGAGGCCCGGTCTCTCCAATGAGCAGTTCTTC
CASSSRPGLSNEQFF
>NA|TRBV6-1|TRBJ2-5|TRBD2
TGTGCCAGCAGTGAAGCGCGGGGGGGCCAAGAGACCCAGTACTTC
CASSEARGGQETQYF
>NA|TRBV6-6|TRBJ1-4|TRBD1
TGTGCCAGCAGCGTCGACAGGGCAACTAATGAAAAACTGTTTTTT
CASSVDRATNEKLFF
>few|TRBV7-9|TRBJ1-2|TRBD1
TGTGCCAGCAGCGACCGGGACAGGGGCTATGGCTACACCTTC
CASSDRDRGYGYTF
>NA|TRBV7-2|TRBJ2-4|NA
TGTGCCAGCAGCTTAGGGCAGAATTCGAACATTCAGTACTTC
CASSLGQNSNIQYF
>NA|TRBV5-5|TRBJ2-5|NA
TGTGCCAGCAGCTTGTCCTATCAAGAGACCCAGTACTTC
CASSLSYQETQYF
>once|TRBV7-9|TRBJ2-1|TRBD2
TGTGCCAGCAGTTCGACTGGACTAGCGGGAGGGCCTGGTGAGCAGTTCTTC
CASSSTGLAGGPGEQFF
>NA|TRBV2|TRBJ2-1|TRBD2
TGTGCCAGCAGTTCGGGGACTAGCGGGAGTAATGAGCAGTTCTTC
CASSSGTSGSNEQFF
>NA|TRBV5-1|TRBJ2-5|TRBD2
TGCGCCAGCAGCTGGGGTGGCGGGAGGGTCCAAGAGACCCAGTACTTC
CASSWGGGRVQETQYF
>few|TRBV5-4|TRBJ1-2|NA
TGTGCCAGCAGCTTGGAACTTAACTATGGCTACACCTTC
CASSLELNYGYTF
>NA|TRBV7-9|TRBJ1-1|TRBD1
TGTGCCAGCAGCTTGGCCCGGACTGCGGACAGGGCCGTTGAAGCTTTCTTT
CASSLARTADRAVEAFF
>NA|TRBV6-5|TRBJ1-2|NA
TGTGCCAGCAGTTACTCGAGGGAGGTGTGGGGCTACACCTTC
CASSYSREVWGYTF
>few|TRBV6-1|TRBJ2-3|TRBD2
TGTGCCAGCATTAACGGACTAGCGGGGGATACGCAGTATTTT
CASINGLAGDTQYF
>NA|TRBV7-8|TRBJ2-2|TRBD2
TGTGCCACCCACCTCGGGGGGACCGGGGAGCTGTTTTTT
CATHLGGTGELFF
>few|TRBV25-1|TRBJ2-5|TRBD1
TGTGCCAGCGGCGGGACAGGATCGTACCAAGAGACCCAGTACTTC
CASGGTGSYQETQYF
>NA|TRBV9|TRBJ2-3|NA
TGTGCCAGCAGCGTAGAATCGGACTCCTACACGACCAGCACAGATACGCAGTATTTT
CASSVESDSYTTSTDTQYF
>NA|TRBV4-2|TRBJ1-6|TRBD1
TGTGCCAGCAGCCCGTCCCGAACAGGGGGGATTTCACCCCTCCACTTT
CASSPSRTGGISPLHF
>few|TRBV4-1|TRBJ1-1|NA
TGCGCCAGCAGCCCTAGCGCGCGGGATCCTGAAGCTTTCTTT
CASSPSARDPEAFF
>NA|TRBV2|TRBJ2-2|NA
TGTGCCAGCAGTCAACAGACGACCGGGGAGCTGTTTTTT
CASSQQTTGELFF
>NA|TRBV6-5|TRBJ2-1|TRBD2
TGTGCCAGCAGTTACGGCATAGCGGGAGTGCGACATGAGCAGTTCTTC
CASSYGIAGVRHEQFF
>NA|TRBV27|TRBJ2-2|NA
TGTGCCAGCAGTTTTCGGGAGAACACCGGGGAGCTGTTTTTT
CASSFRENTGELFF
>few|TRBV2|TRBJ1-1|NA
TGTGCCCGAACGGGACAAACGAACACTGAAGCTTTCTTT
CARTGQTNTEAFF
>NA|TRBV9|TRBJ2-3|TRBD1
TGTGCCAGCAGCCCAGGGACAGTGGAGGTGACAGATACGCAGTATTTT
CASSPGTVEVTDTQYF
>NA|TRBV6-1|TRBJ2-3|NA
TGTGCCAGCACGGGGGGCGAGACAGATACGCAGTATTTT
CASTGGETDTQYF
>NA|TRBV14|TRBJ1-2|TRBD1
TGTGCCAGCAGCCAGAACCGGGACAGCTATGGCTACACCTTC
CASSQNRDSYGYTF
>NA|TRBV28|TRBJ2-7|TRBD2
TGTGCCAGCAGGGTTGGACTAGCGGGAGACTACGAGCAGTACTTC
CASRVGLAGDYEQYF
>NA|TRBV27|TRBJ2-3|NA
TGTGCCAGCAGTTTTCTCGGGGTCACAGATACGCAGTATTTT
CASSFLGVTDTQYF
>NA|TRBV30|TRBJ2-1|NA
TGTGCCTGGAGGCCGTCTAGTCTGTACAATGAGCAGTTCTTC
CAWRPSSLYNEQFF
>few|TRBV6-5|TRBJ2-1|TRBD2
TGTGCCAGCAGCCTACTAGCGGGGGGCATCAATGAGCAGTTCTTC
CASSLLAGGINEQFF
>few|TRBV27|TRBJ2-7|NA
TGTGCCAGTTCCCCAGGGGTTATCTCCTACGAGCAGTACTTC
CASSPGVISYEQYF
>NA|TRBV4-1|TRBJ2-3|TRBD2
TGCGCCAGCAGCCAAGGGCGGGGGGGGCTTCTAGCGAATACGCAGTATTTT
CASSQGRGGLLANTQYF
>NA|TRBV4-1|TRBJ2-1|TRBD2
TGCGCCAGCAGCCAAGATAGAGGCCCGGGGGGCAATGAGCAGTTCTTC
CASSQDRGPGGNEQFF
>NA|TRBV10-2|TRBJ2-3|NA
TGCGCCAGCAGTCAGTCCTCGGATACGCAGTATTTT
CASSQSSDTQYF
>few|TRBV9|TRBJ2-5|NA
TGTGCCAGCAGCGTGGGGGGACGGACGCCCGAGACCCAGTACTTC
CASSVGGRTPETQYF
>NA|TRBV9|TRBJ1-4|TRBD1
TGTGCCAGCAGCGTTGGACAGGGAGGCCTGAATGAAAAACTGTTTTTT
CASSVGQGGLNEKLFF
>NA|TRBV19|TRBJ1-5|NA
TGTGCCAGTAGTACGTTCAGGGGCGATCAGCCCCAGCATTTT
CASSTFRGDQPQHF
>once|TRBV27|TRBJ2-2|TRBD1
TGTGCCAGCAGTTTAACCAGGGGGCCGGCGAACACCGGGGAGCTGTTTTTT
CASSLTRGPANTGELFF
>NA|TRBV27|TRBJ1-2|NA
TGTGCCAGCAGTCCCCAACAGTTCTATGGCTACACCTTC
CASSPQQFYGYTF
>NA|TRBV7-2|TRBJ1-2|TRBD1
TGTGCCAGCAGTCCAACAGGGGCCTCTTTACGTACTAACTATGGCTACACCTTC
CASSPTGASLRTNYGYTF
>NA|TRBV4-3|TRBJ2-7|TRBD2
TGCGCCAGCAGCCAAGAGGGGACTAGCGGGAGGTCCGAGCAGTACTTC
CASSQEGTSGRSEQYF
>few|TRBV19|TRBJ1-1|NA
TGTGCCAGTAGTAGAGGAGGGTCCACTGAAGCTTTCTTT
CASSRGGSTEAFF
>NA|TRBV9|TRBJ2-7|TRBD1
TGTGCCAGCAGCGTAGTCCCCGGACAGGGGGTGTACGAGCAGTACTTC
CASSVVPGQGVYEQYF
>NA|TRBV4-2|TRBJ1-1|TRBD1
TGTGCCAGCAGCCACCTCGGGCGGACAGGGGTCGGCATGAACACTGAAGCTTTCTTT
CASSHLGRTGVGMNTEAFF
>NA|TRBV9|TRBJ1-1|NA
TGTGCCAGCAGCCCGCAAGGGGTTCTTTCCACTGAAGCTTTCTTT
CASSPQGVLSTEAFF
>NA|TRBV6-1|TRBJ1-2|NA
TGTGCCAGCAGTGCAACTCACTCCTGGGGGCCGGGCTACACCTTC
CASSATHSWGPGYTF
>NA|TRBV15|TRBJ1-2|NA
TGTGCCACCAGCAGAGGGGGGACACCTAACTATGGCTACACCTTC
CATSRGGTPNYGYTF
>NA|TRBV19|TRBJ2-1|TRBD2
TGTGCCAGTAGTCCTCCCCGACTAGCGGTCGTTACCAATGAGCAGTTCTTC
CASSPPRLAVVTNEQFF
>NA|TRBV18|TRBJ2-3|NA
TGTGCCAGCTCACCGCGCCAGGGGAGTTCTAGCACAGATACGCAGTATTTT
CASSPRQGSSSTDTQYF
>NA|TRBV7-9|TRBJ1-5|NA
TGTGCCAGCAGCTTAGGACAGGAAAATCAGCCCCAGCATTTT
CASSLGQENQPQHF
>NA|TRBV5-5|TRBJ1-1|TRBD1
TGTGCCAGCAGCTTGCGAACAGGGGGAGTACTCGCTGAAGCTTTCTTT
CASSLRTGGVLAEAFF
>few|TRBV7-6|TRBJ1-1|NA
TGTGCCAGCAGCTCGACCCCCGGGACACGGAACACTGAAGCTTTCTTT
CASSSTPGTRNTEAFF
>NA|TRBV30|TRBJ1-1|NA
TGTGCCTGGAGTGAATACGGGTACGCTTTCTTT
CAWSEYGYAFF
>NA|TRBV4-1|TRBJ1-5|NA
TGCGCATCAGCTGGAATCGGGGGTCTCAATCAGCCCCAGCATTTT
CASAGIGGLNQPQHF
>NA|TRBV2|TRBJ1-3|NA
TGTGCCAGCAGTGACAGGGGCGGAGGAAACACCATATATTTT
CASSDRGGGNTIYF